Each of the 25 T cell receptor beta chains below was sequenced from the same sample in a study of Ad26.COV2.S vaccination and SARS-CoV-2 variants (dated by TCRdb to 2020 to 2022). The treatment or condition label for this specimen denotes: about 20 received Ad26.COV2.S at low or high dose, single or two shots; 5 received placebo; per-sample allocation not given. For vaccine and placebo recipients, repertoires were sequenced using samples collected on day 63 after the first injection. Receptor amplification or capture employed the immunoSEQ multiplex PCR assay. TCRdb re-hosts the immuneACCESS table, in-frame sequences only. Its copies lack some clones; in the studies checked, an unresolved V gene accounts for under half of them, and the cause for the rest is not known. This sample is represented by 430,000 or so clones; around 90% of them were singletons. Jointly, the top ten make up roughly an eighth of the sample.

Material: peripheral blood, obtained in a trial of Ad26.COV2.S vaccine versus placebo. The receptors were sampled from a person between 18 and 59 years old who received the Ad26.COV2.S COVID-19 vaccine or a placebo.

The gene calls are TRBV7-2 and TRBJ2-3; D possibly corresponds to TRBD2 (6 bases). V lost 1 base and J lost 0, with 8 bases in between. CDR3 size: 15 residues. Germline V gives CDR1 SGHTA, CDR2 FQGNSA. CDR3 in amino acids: CASSLVGTSTDTQYF. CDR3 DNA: TGTGCCAGCAGCTTAGTTGGGACTAGCACAGATACGCAGTATTTT.

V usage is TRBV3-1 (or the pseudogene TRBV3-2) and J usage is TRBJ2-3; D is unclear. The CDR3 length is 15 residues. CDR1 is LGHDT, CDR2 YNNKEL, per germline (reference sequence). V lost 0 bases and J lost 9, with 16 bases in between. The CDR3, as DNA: TGTGCCAGCAGCCAAGATGGCGCTGCAGCGTGGACGCAGTATTTT. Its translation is CASSQDGAAAWTQYF.

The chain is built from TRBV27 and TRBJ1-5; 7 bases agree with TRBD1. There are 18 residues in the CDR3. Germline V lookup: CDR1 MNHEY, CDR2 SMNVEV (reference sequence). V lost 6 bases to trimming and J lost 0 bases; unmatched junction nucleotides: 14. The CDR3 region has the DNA TGTGCCAGCAGCCCAACCTACAGGGGCCGATATAGCAATCAGCCCCAGCATTTT. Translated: CASSPTYRGRYSNQPQHF.

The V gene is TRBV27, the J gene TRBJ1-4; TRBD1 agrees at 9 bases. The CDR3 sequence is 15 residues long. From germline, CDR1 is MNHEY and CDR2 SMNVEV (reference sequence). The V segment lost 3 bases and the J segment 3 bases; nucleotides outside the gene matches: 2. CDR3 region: CASSFRDRANEKLFF. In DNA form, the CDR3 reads TGTGCCAGCAGTTTCCGGGACAGGGCTAATGAAAAACTGTTTTTT.

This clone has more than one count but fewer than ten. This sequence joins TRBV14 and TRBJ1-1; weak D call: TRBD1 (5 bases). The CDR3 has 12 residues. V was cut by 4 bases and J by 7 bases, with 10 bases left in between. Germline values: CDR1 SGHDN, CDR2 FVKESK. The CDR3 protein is CASSRRRGEAFF. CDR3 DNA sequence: TGTGCCAGCAGCCGGAGGAGGGGTGAAGCTTTCTTT.

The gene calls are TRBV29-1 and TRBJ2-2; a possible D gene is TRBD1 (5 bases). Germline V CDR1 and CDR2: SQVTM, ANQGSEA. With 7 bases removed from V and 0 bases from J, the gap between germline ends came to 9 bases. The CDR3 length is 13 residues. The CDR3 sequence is CSATTANTGELFF. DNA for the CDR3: TGCAGCGCCACGACAGCGAACACCGGGGAGCTGTTTTTT.

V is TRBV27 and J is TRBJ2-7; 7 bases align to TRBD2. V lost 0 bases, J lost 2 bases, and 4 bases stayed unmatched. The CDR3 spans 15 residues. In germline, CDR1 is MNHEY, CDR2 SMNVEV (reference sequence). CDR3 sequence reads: CASSLSNGGTYEQYF. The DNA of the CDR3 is TGTGCCAGCAGTTTATCCAACGGGGGGACCTACGAGCAGTACTTC.

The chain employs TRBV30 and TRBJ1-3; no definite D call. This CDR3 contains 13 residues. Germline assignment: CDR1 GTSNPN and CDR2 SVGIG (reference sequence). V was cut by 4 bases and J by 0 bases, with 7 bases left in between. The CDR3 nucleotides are TGTGCCTGGATGCCGTACTCTGGAAACACCATATATTTT. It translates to CAWMPYSGNTIYF.

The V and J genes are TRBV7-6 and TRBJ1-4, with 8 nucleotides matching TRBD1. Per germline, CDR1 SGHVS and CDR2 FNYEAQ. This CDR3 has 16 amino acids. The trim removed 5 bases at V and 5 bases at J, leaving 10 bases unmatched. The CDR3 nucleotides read TGTGCCAGCAGCCAACGACAGGGGCTGACGAATGAAAAACTGTTTTTT. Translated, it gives CASSQRQGLTNEKLFF.

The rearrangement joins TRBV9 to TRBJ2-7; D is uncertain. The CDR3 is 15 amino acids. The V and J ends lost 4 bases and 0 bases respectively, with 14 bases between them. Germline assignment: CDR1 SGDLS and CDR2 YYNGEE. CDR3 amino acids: CASSPEAGYSYEQYF. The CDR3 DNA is TGTGCCAGCAGCCCAGAGGCAGGATACTCCTACGAGCAGTACTTC.

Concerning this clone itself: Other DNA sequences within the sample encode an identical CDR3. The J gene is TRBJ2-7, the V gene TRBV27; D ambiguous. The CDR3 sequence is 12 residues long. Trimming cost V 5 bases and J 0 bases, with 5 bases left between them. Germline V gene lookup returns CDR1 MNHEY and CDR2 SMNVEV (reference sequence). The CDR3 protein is CASSPSSYEQYF. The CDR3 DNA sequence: TGTGCCAGCAGTCCTAGCTCCTACGAGCAGTACTTC.

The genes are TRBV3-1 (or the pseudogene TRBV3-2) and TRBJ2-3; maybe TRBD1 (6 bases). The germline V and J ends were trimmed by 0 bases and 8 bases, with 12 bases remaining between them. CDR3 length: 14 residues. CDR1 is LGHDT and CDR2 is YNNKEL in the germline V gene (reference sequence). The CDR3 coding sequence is TGTGCCAGCAGCCAAGATTCTTCAGGGGCTACGCAGTATTTT. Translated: CASSQDSSGATQYF.

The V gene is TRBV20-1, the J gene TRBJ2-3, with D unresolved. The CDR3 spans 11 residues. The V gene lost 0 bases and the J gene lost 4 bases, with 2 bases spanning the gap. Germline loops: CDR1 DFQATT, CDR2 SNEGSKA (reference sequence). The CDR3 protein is CSAREPDTQYF. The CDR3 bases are TGCAGTGCTAGAGAACCAGATACGCAGTATTTT.

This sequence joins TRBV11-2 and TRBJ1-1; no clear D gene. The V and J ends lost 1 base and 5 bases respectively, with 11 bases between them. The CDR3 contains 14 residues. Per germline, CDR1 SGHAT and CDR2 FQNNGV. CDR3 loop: CASSLGGMVTEAFF. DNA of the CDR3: TGTGCCAGCAGCTTAGGAGGAATGGTGACTGAAGCTTTCTTT.

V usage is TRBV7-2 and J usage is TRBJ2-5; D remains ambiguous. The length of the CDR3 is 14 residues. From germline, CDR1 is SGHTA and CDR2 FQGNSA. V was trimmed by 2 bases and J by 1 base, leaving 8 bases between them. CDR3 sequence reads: CASSLPGAQETQYF. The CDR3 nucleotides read TGTGCCAGCAGCTTACCCGGAGCCCAAGAGACCCAGTACTTC.

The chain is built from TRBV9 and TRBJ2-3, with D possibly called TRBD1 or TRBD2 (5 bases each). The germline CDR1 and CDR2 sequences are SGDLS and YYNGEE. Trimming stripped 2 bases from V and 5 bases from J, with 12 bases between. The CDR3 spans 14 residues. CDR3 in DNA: TGTGCCAGCAGCGTTGACGGGACGGGAGATACGCAGTATTTT. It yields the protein CASSVDGTGDTQYF.

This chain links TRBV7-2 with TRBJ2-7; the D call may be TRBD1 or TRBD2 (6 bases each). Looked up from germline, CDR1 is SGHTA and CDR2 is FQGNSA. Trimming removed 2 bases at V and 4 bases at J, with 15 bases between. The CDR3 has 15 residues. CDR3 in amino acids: CASSLNWGAFYEQYF. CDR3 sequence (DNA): TGTGCCAGCAGCTTAAATTGGGGGGCTTTTTACGAGCAGTACTTC.

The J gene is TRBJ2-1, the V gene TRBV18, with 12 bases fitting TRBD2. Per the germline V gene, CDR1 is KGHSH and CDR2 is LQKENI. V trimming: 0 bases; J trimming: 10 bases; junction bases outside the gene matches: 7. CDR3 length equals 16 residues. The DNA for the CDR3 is TGTGCCAGCTCACCACCGACCGGACTAGCGGGAATAGAGCAGTTCTTC. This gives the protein CASSPPTGLAGIEQFF.

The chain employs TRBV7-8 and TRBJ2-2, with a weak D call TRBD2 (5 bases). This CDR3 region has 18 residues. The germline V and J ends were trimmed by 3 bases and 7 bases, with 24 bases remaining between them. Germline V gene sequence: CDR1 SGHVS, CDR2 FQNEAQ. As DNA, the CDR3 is TGTGCCAGCAGCTTCCTAGGCCTAACCCGATGGACTTACGGGGAGCTGTTTTTT. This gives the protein CASSFLGLTRWTYGELFF.

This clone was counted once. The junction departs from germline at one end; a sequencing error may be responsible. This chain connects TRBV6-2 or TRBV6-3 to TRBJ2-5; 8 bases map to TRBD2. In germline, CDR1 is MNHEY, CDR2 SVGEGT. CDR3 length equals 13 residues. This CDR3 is CACSGRGGETQYF. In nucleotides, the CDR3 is TGTGCCTGCAGCGGGAGAGGTGGAGAGACCCAGTACTTC.

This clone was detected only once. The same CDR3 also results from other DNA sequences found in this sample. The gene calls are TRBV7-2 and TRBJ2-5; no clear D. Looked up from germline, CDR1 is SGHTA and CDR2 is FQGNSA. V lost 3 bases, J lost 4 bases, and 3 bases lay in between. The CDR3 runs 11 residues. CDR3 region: CASSLLETQYF. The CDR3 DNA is TGTGCCAGCAGCTTGTTAGAGACCCAGTACTTC.

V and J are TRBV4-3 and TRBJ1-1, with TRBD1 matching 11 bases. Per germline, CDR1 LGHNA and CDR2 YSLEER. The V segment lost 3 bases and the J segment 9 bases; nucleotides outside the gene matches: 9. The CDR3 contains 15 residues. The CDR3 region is CASSQSTGTGGKAFF. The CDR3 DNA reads TGCGCCAGCAGCCAGTCCACCGGGACAGGGGGAAAAGCTTTCTTT.

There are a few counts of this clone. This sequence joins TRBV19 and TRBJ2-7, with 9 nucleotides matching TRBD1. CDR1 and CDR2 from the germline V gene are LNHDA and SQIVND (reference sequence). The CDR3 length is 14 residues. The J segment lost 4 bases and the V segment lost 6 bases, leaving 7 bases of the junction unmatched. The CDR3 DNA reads TGTGCCAGTAGCGTACAGGGGGCTTTTTACGAGCAGTACTTC. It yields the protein CASSVQGAFYEQYF. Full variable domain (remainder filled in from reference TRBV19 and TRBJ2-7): DGGITQSPKYLFRKEGQNVTLSCEQNLNHDAMYWYRQDPGQGLRLIYYSQIVNDFQKGDIAEGYSVSREKKESFPLTVTSAQKNPTAFYLCASSVQGAFYEQYFGPGTRLTVT.

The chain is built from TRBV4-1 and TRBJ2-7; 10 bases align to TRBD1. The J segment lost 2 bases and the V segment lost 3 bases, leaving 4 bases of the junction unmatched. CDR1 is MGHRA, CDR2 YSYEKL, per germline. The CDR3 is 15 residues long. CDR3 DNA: TGCGCCAGCAGCCACGGGACAGGGGCTACCTACGAGCAGTACTTC. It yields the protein CASSHGTGATYEQYF.

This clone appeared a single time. The CDR3 is CASSDRQGQENTPQHF. The DNA of the CDR3 is TGTGCCAGCAGTGACAGGCAAGGACAGGAGAATACGCCCCAGCATTTT. The V call is TRBV6-4, the J call TRBJ1-5, with 7 bases lining up with TRBD1. Germline-derived CDR1 and CDR2 are MRHNA and SNTAGT. The CDR3 runs to 16 residues. V lost 2 bases to trimming and J lost 9 bases; unmatched junction nucleotides: 13.